Presented here are 6 T cell receptor beta chains from one specimen sequenced in a study of blood T cell repertoires in COVID-19. Assay used: immunoSEQ multiplex PCR; TCRdb lists only in-frame clones, some missing. The sample has 250,000 to 300,000 clones; under 90% are singletons. Sequencing was performed on PBMCs or T cells enriched from blood (not recorded which). The receptor set was obtained from a woman aged 40 to 50 who had recovered from COVID-19.

The chain recombines TRBV24-1 with TRBJ2-1; 10 bases are shared with TRBD1. Trimming removed 5 bases from V and 9 bases from J; junction bases left unmatched: 12. Germline loops: CDR1 KGHDR, CDR2 SFDVKD. The CDR3 has 16 residues. The CDR3 loop reads CATSGSPGQGRTEQFF. The DNA for the CDR3 is TGTGCCACCAGTGGATCTCCGGGACAGGGGAGGACTGAGCAGTTCTTC.

The V gene is TRBV7-8, the J gene TRBJ2-5, with D tentatively TRBD2 (6 bases). This CDR3 contains 15 residues. Germline-derived CDR1 and CDR2 are SGHVS and FQNEAQ. The V and J ends lost 0 bases and 1 base respectively, with 9 bases between them. CDR3 coding DNA: TGTGCCAGCAGCTTAGCGGAGGGATTCCAAGAGACCCAGTACTTC. This encodes CASSLAEGFQETQYF.

The chain recombines TRBV3-1 (or the pseudogene TRBV3-2) with TRBJ1-1; TRBD1 matches at 10 bases. CDR3 length equals 17 residues. With V trimmed by 4 bases and J by 0 bases, 8 bases remained unmatched. The germline CDR1 and CDR2 sequences are LGHDT and YNNKEL (reference sequence). CDR3 DNA: TGTGCCAGCAGCCCAGGATCCGGGACAGGGGTGAACACTGAAGCTTTCTTT. This translates into CASSPGSGTGVNTEAFF.

CDR3 in DNA: TGTGCCAGCTCCCAGGACAGGGTCGAGCAGTACTTC. Its protein is CASSQDRVEQYF. The V and J genes are TRBV18 and TRBJ2-7; 8 bases fit TRBD1. The CDR3 has 12 amino acids. Trimming took 6 bases from V and 6 from J; bases not matched to a gene: 4. Germline V gives CDR1 KGHSH, CDR2 LQKENI.

V is TRBV19 and J is TRBJ1-2, with D unclear. The CDR3 totals 18 residues. V was cut by 0 bases and J by 4 bases, with 21 bases left in between. The germline gives CDR1 LNHDA, CDR2 SQIVND (reference sequence). CDR3 amino acids: CASSIDLRDGQPPYGYTF. For the CDR3, the DNA is TGTGCCAGTAGTATAGATCTACGAGATGGGCAGCCGCCCTATGGCTACACCTTC.

In its sample, this clone was seen a few times. This rearrangement joins TRBV5-1 to TRBJ1-4; TRBD1 might be the D (6 bases). Germline values: CDR1 SGHRS, CDR2 YFSETQ. This CDR3 spans 13 amino acids. Trimming cost V 0 bases and J 7 bases, with 7 bases left between them. CDR3 sequence: CASSLGQVEKLFF. In nucleotides, the CDR3 is TGCGCCAGCAGCTTGGGACAGGTTGAAAAACTGTTTTTT.